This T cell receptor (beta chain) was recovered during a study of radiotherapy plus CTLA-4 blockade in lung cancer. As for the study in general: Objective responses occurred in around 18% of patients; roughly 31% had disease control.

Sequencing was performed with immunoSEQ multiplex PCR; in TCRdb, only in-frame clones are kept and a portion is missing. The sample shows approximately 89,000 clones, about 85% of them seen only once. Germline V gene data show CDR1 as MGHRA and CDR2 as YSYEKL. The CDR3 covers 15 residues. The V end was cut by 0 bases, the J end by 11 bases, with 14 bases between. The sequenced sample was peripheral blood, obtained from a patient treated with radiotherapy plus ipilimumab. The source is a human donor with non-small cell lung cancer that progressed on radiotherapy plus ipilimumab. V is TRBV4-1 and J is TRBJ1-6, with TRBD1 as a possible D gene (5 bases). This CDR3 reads CASSQEAGGKTPLHF. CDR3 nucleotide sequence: TGCGCCAGCAGCCAAGAGGCGGGGGGAAAGACACCCCTCCACTTT.